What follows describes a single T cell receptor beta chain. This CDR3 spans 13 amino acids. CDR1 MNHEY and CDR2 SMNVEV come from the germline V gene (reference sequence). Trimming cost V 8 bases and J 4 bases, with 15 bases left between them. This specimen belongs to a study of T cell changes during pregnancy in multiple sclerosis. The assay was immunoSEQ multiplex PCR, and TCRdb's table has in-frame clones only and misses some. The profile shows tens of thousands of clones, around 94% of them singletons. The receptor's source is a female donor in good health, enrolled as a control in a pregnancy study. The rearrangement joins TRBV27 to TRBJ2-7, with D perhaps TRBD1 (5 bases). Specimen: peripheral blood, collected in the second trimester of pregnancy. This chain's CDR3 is CASASPGWYEQYF. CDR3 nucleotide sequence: TGTGCCAGCGCTTCTCCAGGGTGGTACGAGCAGTACTTC.